Below are 21 T cell receptor beta chains sequenced from a single sample in a study of technical replicates of blood from a few donors (dated 2017 in TCRdb). Preparation of the library involved the immunoSEQ multiplex PCR assay. Not all clones reach the TCRdb copy of this immuneACCESS table, which keeps in-frame sequences only. Checked studies attribute under half of the gap to unresolved V genes and leave the rest unexplained. This sample has approximately 92,000 clones in its table, and nearly 97% of those were observed once. The biggest ten clones account for more than 0.2% of the sample. The sequenced sample was T cells isolated from PBMCs. These receptors all come from a human donor in good health.

This clone was found once. The V gene is TRBV11-2, the J gene TRBJ2-1; unclear D gene. Germline CDR1 SGHAT, CDR2 FQNNGV. The CDR3 is 12 residues long. Between the trimmed V and J ends, which lost 5 bases and 8 bases, there was a span of 10 bases. CDR3 protein: CASSPTGHEQFF. The CDR3 DNA reads TGTGCCAGCAGCCCTACGGGTCATGAGCAGTTCTTC. Based on the CDR3 plus reference TRBV11-2 and TRBJ2-1, the full variable domain is EAGVAQSPRYKIIEKRQSVAFWCNPISGHATLYWYQQILGQGPKLLIQFQNNGVVDDSQLPKDRFSAERLKGVDSTLKIQPAKLEDSAVYLCASSPTGHEQFFGPGTRLTVL.

This chain uses TRBV19 with TRBJ1-4, with unresolved D. The CDR3 totals 12 residues. CDR1 and CDR2 (germline): LNHDA, SQIVND (reference sequence). V lost 5 bases and J lost 13, with 14 bases in between. CDR3 coding DNA: TGTGCCAGTAGTCGTCCGGGTGAAGGACTGTTTTTT. Its protein is CASSRPGEGLFF.

This chain links TRBV6-1 with TRBJ2-7; D uncertain. The CDR3 runs to 15 residues. The V and J ends lost 1 base and 0 bases respectively, with 10 bases between them. Per germline, CDR1 MNHNS and CDR2 SASEGT. CDR3 amino acids: CASSEEPGPSYEQYF. DNA of the CDR3: TGTGCCAGCAGTGAAGAACCGGGTCCCTCCTACGAGCAGTACTTC.

The chain recombines TRBV6-6 with TRBJ2-7; D perhaps matches TRBD2 (6 bases). V was trimmed by 6 bases and J by 3 bases, leaving 21 bases between them. The CDR3 is 16 amino acids. Germline V gene lookup returns CDR1 MNHNY and CDR2 SVGAGI (reference sequence). In nucleotides, the CDR3 is TGTGCCAGCAGGCACCGATCGGGACTTGATAACTACGAGCAGTACTTC. It translates to CASRHRSGLDNYEQYF.

Worth noting for this clone: This CDR3 is also generated by other DNA sequences in the sample. The V gene is TRBV11-2, the J gene TRBJ2-5; possibly TRBD1 for D (6 bases). Trimming removed 0 bases from V and 4 bases from J, with 6 bases in between. The germline gives CDR1 SGHAT, CDR2 FQNNGV. The CDR3 loop spans 13 amino acids. CDR3 sequence (DNA): TGTGCCAGCAGCTTAGACAGGGGAGAGACCCAGTACTTC. Translated, it gives CASSLDRGETQYF. Together with reference TRBV11-2 and TRBJ2-5, the CDR3 gives the full variable domain: EAGVAQSPRYKIIEKRQSVAFWCNPISGHATLYWYQQILGQGPKLLIQFQNNGVVDDSQLPKDRFSAERLKGVDSTLKIQPAKLEDSAVYLCASSLDRGETQYFGPGTRLLVL.

V is TRBV6-5 and J is TRBJ2-1; 15 bases agree with TRBD2. This CDR3 has 15 residues. J was trimmed by 5 bases and V by 7 bases; bases with no gene match: 3. Germline assignment: CDR1 MNHEY and CDR2 SVGAGI. The CDR3 loop is CASTGTSGGNNEQFF. As DNA, the CDR3 is TGTGCCAGCACCGGGACTAGCGGGGGGAACAATGAGCAGTTCTTC.

The CDR3 nucleotides read TGTGCCAGCAGTGCTGGCTTTACATTCACAGATACGCAGTATTTT. Amino acids: CASSAGFTFTDTQYF. The rearrangement uses TRBV6-4 and TRBJ2-3; the D is unclear. The CDR3 extends over 15 amino acids. CDR1 is MRHNA, CDR2 SNTAGT, per germline. The ends were cut back, 4 bases at V and 2 bases at J, with 13 bases in the middle.

V is TRBV5-1 and J is TRBJ2-7; D call uncertain. V was clipped by 0 bases and J by 6 bases, with 10 bases between them. Germline CDR1 reads SGHRS; CDR2 reads YFSETQ. CDR3 length: 13 amino acids. The CDR3 sequence: CASSLGDSGEQYF. The CDR3 nucleotides are TGCGCCAGCAGCTTGGGTGACTCCGGCGAGCAGTACTTC.

The chain uses TRBV5-6 and TRBJ1-2; 10 bases are a match to TRBD1. V dropped 5 bases and J dropped 8; count of bases not matched to a gene: 9. Germline V lookup: CDR1 SGHDT, CDR2 YYEEEE. The CDR3 is 14 amino acids. The CDR3 sequence is CASRPGTGALGYTF. CDR3 bases: TGTGCCAGCAGACCGGGGACAGGGGCCTTGGGCTACACCTTC.

Written as DNA, the CDR3 is TGTGCCAGCAGTTTACTGCGGGCAACTAATGAAAAACTGTTTTTT. Protein sequence: CASSLLRATNEKLFF. V usage is TRBV28 and J usage is TRBJ1-4; D not resolved. Germline V lookup: CDR1 MDHEN, CDR2 SYDVKM. Trimming stripped 2 bases from V and 0 bases from J, with 7 bases between. There are 15 residues in the CDR3.

The chain uses TRBV6-1 and TRBJ2-3, with TRBD1 matching 11 bases. The CDR3 extends over 18 amino acids. With V trimmed by 4 bases and J by 3 bases, 12 bases remained unmatched. Germline CDR1 is MNHNS and CDR2 is SASEGT. The CDR3 bases are TGTGCCAGCAGTGGGACTCGGGACAGGGGGTCTATGACAGATACGCAGTATTTT. Amino acid sequence: CASSGTRDRGSMTDTQYF.

The V gene is TRBV27, the J gene TRBJ1-5; tentatively, D is TRBD1 (5 bases). V gave up 3 bases and J gave up 0 bases, with 9 bases separating them. CDR3 length: 15 amino acids. Germline loops: CDR1 MNHEY, CDR2 SMNVEV (reference sequence). The CDR3 is CASSFIGDSNQPQHF. The DNA of the CDR3 is TGTGCCAGCAGTTTTATAGGGGATAGCAATCAGCCCCAGCATTTT.

The rearrangement joins TRBV5-6 to TRBJ1-6; TRBD1 is a possible D gene (6 bases). The V gene's germline CDR1 is SGHDT and CDR2 YYEEEE. This CDR3 is 15 amino acids long. V was pared by 4 bases and J by 4 bases, with 12 bases between. CDR3 residues: CASSLRTVYNSPLHF. The CDR3 coding sequence is TGTGCCAGCAGCCTCCGGACAGTGTATAATTCACCCCTCCACTTT.

This clone was detected once. The V gene is TRBV6-6, the J gene TRBJ1-5, with D unclear. CDR3 length: 13 amino acids. Trimming left V 0 bases short and J 6 bases short, with 6 bases between. Germline V lookup: CDR1 MNHNY, CDR2 SVGAGI (reference sequence). CDR3 sequence reads: CASSYSRGQPQHF. The CDR3, as DNA: TGTGCCAGCAGTTACTCGCGGGGTCAGCCCCAGCATTTT.

This clone has only one observation. The rearrangement joins TRBV14 to TRBJ1-2, with no clear D. CDR3 length equals 13 residues. Germline lookup yields CDR1 SGHDN and CDR2 FVKESK. The V and J ends lost 1 base and 4 bases respectively, with 7 bases between them. In nucleotides, the CDR3 is TGTGCCAGCAGCCAAGGAGGGTTCTATGGCTACACCTTC. Translation gives CASSQGGFYGYTF.

The chain employs TRBV5-4 and TRBJ2-1; 11 bases match TRBD2. CDR3 length equals 19 residues. Trimming cost V 4 bases and J 0 bases; bases outside gene matches: 12. The V gene's germline CDR1 is SGHNT and CDR2 YYREEE (reference sequence). CDR3 coding DNA: TGTGCCAGCAGCCGGGGGGGGCCACTAGCGGGAGTCTCCTACAATGAGCAGTTCTTC. Its protein is CASSRGGPLAGVSYNEQFF.

The chain couples TRBV19 to TRBJ1-1; TRBD1 might be the D (5 bases). CDR3 length equals 14 residues. The ends were cut back, 0 bases at V and 4 bases at J, with 9 bases in the middle. Germline lookup yields CDR1 LNHDA and CDR2 SQIVND (reference sequence). Written as DNA, the CDR3 is TGTGCCAGTAGTATAGAAGGGGCTGGCACTGAAGCTTTCTTT. Residues: CASSIEGAGTEAFF.

The chain recombines TRBV5-5 with TRBJ2-5; 9 nucleotides agree with TRBD1. Trimming at V came to 3 bases and at J to 4 bases, leaving 19 bases not matched to a gene. Looked up from germline, CDR1 is SGHKS and CDR2 is YYEKEE (reference sequence). CDR3 length: 19 residues. CDR3 DNA: TGTGCCAGCAGCTCACTTACTAAAGGTGGGACAGGGTTAAGAGAGACCCAGTACTTC. Amino acid sequence: CASSSLTKGGTGLRETQYF.

The chain combines TRBV5-8 with TRBJ2-5; the D gene is possibly TRBD1 (6 bases). The CDR3 contains 14 residues. CDR1 and CDR2 (germline): SGHTS, YDEGEE. V was shortened by 3 bases and J by 3 bases, with 12 bases between the two germline ends. CDR3 loop: CASSSKQGKETQYF. CDR3 sequence (DNA): TGTGCCAGCAGCTCAAAACAGGGAAAAGAGACCCAGTACTTC. The variable domain in full, completed from reference TRBV5-8 and TRBJ2-5, reads EAGVTQSPTHLIKTRGQQATLRCSPISGHTSVYWYQQALGLGLQFLLWYDEGEERNRGNFPPRFSGRQFPNYSSELNVNALELEDSALYLCASSSKQGKETQYFGPGTRLLVL.

This rearrangement joins TRBV5-1 to TRBJ1-5; D uncertain. Per germline, CDR1 SGHRS and CDR2 YFSETQ. V was trimmed by 0 bases and J by 6 bases, leaving 10 bases between them. The length of the CDR3 is 14 residues. As DNA, the CDR3 is TGCGCCAGCAGCTTGGACGGGGAAGGTCAGCCCCAGCATTTT. This translates into CASSLDGEGQPQHF. Using reference TRBV5-1 and TRBJ1-5 for the parts outside the CDR3, the full variable domain is KAGVTQTPRYLIKTRGQQVTLSCSPISGHRSVSWYQQTPGQGLQFLFEYFSETQRNKGNFPGRFSGRQFSNSRSEMNVSTLELGDSALYLCASSLDGEGQPQHFGDGTRLSIL.

The chain couples TRBV6-6 to TRBJ1-1; D is unclear. The germline V gene has CDR1 MNHNY and CDR2 SVGAGI (reference sequence). CDR3 length equals 15 residues. V was shortened by 2 bases and J by 2 bases, with 12 bases between the two germline ends. CDR3 region: CASSYRKTSNTEAFF. The CDR3 region has the DNA TGTGCCAGCAGTTACAGAAAGACTTCCAACACTGAAGCTTTCTTT.